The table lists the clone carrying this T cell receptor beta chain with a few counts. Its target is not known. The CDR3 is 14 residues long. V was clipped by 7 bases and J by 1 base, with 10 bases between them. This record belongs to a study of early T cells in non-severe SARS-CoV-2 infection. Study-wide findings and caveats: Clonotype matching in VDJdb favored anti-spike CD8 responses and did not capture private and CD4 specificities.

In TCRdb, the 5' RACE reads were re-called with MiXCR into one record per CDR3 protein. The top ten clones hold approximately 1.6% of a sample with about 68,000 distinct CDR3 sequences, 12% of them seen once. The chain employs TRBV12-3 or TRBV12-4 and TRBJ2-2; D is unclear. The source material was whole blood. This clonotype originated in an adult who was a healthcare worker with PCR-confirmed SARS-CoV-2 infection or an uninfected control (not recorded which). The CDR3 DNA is TGTGCCAGCACCCTGACAAAGAACACCGGGGAGCTGTTTTTT. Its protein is CASTLTKNTGELFF.